Listed below are T cell receptor beta chains from one sample, sequenced in a study of a mutant IDH1 vaccine in newly diagnosed glioma. The data were produced by immunoSEQ multiplex PCR, yet TCRdb's version contains in-frame clones alone and is incomplete. The data show about 21,000 clones, under 90% seen once. No cognate antigen is known for these TCRs. Sequenced material: PBMCs, taken from a glioma patient whose treatment included an IDH1 peptide vaccine. Receptor source: a woman aged 40 to 55 with glioma. Each CDR3 is given with its conserved first and last residue. Each record gives: J gene, V gene, clone size, D gene, CDR3 DNA, CDR3 protein. The D gene is left open where the match is weak. Rows may omit the clone size; those that give it use once, few, many or a size class.

TRBJ1-5 | TRBV7-2 | once | - | TGTGCCAGCAGCTTAACGCCCGGGATGGGAAATCAGCCCCAGCATTTT | CASSLTPGMGNQPQHF
TRBJ2-3 | TRBV6-5 | - | - | TGTGCCAGCCGGGCTAGCTTAGGATCGGGAGATACGCAGTATTTT | CASRASLGSGDTQYF
TRBJ2-1 | TRBV4-3 | - | - | TGCGCCAGCAGCCAAGATCCCCTAGCGTGGGGCAATGAGCAGTTCTTC | CASSQDPLAWGNEQFF
TRBJ1-1 | TRBV5-1 | - | - | TGCGCCAGCAGCTTCCGCCAACTGAACACTGAAGCTTTCTTT | CASSFRQLNTEAFF
TRBJ2-3 | TRBV6-5 | - | - | TGTGCCAGCAGTTACGAGGGGACTCCAGATACGCAGTATTTT | CASSYEGTPDTQYF
TRBJ2-7 | TRBV5-1 | - | TRBD2 | TGCGCCAGCAGCCCTTGGGGGGGGAACGAGCAGTACTTC | CASSPWGGNEQYF
TRBJ2-5 | TRBV6-5 | - | TRBD1 | TGTGCCAGCAGTTACTTGGACAGGGGGGAGACCCAGTACTTC | CASSYLDRGETQYF
TRBJ1-2 | TRBV2 | - | TRBD1 | TGTGCCAGTGAACAGGGGGACAATGGAGGCTACACCTTC | CASEQGDNGGYTF
TRBJ1-1 | TRBV28 | once | - | TGTGCCAGCAGTTTACAACAGGGCATTGAAGCTTTCTTT | CASSLQQGIEAFF
TRBJ2-5 | TRBV5-1 | medium-sized | TRBD2 | TGCGCCAGCAGCTACGGCTGGAGCGGGGGGGCGGAGACCCAGTACTTC | CASSYGWSGGAETQYF
TRBJ2-1 | TRBV7-9 | - | - | TGTGCCAGCAGCCCGAAGGGCATTTCGAATGGTGAGCAGTTCTTC | CASSPKGISNGEQFF
TRBJ1-1 | TRBV6-5 | - | - | TGTGCCAGCAGGCCCACTGGGGGCAAAGCTTTCTTT | CASRPTGGKAFF
TRBJ2-7 | TRBV7-8 | - | TRBD2 | TGTGCCAGCAGCCGACTAGCGGGAGGCCTCCGTGACTTC | CASSRLAGGLRDF
TRBJ2-3 | TRBV14 | - | TRBD2 | TGTGCCAGCAGCCCAGGGCGGGAGTTAGCAGATACGCAGTATTTT | CASSPGRELADTQYF
TRBJ1-1 | TRBV2 | - | - | TGTGCCAGCAGTGAGGGACGGTACACTGAAGCTTTCTTT | CASSEGRYTEAFF
TRBJ1-6 | TRBV2 | once | TRBD1 | TGTGCCAGCACCCGAGAGGGGCAGGGGGTAAATTCACCCCTCCACTTT | CASTREGQGVNSPLHF
TRBJ1-1 | TRBV30 | few | - | TGTGCCTGGGGCAGTCTTAAGGACACTGAAGCTTTCTTT | CAWGSLKDTEAFF
TRBJ2-7 | TRBV7-9 | - | TRBD2 | TGTGCCAGCAGCTTCCCGGGGACTACCAACTACGAGCAGTACTTC | CASSFPGTTNYEQYF
TRBJ2-5 | TRBV7-2 | - | - | TGTGCCAGCAGCCTCGGGAGATCAGAGACCCAGTACTTC | CASSLGRSETQYF
TRBJ2-7 | TRBV29-1 | - | TRBD1 | TGCAGCGTAGCCGGGGAAACGGGACAGGGTTCCTACGAGCAGTACTTC | CSVAGETGQGSYEQYF
TRBJ1-5 | TRBV28 | - | - | TGTGCCAGCAGGCCGGGGGGGAGTGTCAGCAATCAGCCCCAGCATTTT | CASRPGGSVSNQPQHF
TRBJ1-2 | TRBV5-6 | - | - | TGTGCCAGCAGCGCGCCGAACGGCGGCTACACCTTC | CASSAPNGGYTF
TRBJ2-1 | TRBV30 | - | - | - | CAWGEGAGGWFF
TRBJ2-7 | TRBV5-1 | - | TRBD1 | TGCGCCAGCAGCTTGGTTCCGGGACAGGCCTACGAGCAGTACTTC | CASSLVPGQAYEQYF
TRBJ1-5 | TRBV28 | - | - | TGTGCCAGCAGTTTAAGCCCACAGACAGTGTTTCGACAGCCCCAGCATTTT | CASSLSPQTVFRQPQHF
TRBJ1-2 | TRBV11-2 | - | - | TGTGCCAGCAGCTCAGGAGTGGGATATGGCTACACCTTC | CASSSGVGYGYTF
TRBJ1-1 | TRBV30 | few | - | TGTGCCTGGAGTTTCGTCGCGAACACTGAAGCTTTCTTT | CAWSFVANTEAFF
TRBJ2-7 | TRBV5-1 | - | TRBD2 | TGCGCCAGCAGCTCCTATTCCGCGGGGGATGGCGAGCAGTACTTC | CASSSYSAGDGEQYF
TRBJ1-5 | TRBV19 | few | - | TGTGCCAGTAGTATCCGGGTGTATAGCAATCAGCCCCAGCATTTT | CASSIRVYSNQPQHF
TRBJ2-5 | TRBV4-1 | - | - | TGCGCCAGCAGCCAATTAACGGGACGGCAAGAGACCCAGTACTTC | CASSQLTGRQETQYF
TRBJ1-5 | TRBV2 | - | - | TGTGCCAGCACCCGTAGCGATCAGCCCCAGCATTTT | CASTRSDQPQHF
TRBJ1-2 | TRBV4-1 | - | TRBD1 | TGCGCCAGCAGCCAAGATGCGGACAGGAATTATGGCTACACCTTC | CASSQDADRNYGYTF